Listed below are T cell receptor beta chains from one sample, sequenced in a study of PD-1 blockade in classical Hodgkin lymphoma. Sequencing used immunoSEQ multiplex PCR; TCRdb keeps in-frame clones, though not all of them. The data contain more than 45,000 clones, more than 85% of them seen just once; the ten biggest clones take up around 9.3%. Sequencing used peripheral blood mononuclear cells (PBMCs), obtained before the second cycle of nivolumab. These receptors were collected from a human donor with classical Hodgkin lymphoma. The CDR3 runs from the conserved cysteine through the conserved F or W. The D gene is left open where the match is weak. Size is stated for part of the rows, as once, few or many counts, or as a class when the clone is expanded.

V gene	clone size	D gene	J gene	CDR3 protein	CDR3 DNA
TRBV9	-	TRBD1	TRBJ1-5	CASSVVALVRGQRGGNQPQHF	TGTGCCAGCAGCGTAGTAGCCCTAGTGAGGGGACAGAGAGGCGGCAATCAGCCCCAGCATTTT
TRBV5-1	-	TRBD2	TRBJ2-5	CASSLQSHGGNPYQETQYF	TGCGCCAGCAGCTTGCAGTCTCACGGGGGGAATCCGTACCAAGAGACCCAGTACTTC
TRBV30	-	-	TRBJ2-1	CAWIPGSLNEQFF	TGTGCCTGGATTCCGGGAAGCCTTAATGAGCAGTTCTTC
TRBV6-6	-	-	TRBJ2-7	CASSGYGTFPYEQYF	TGTGCCAGCAGTGGCTACGGGACATTTCCCTACGAGCAGTACTTC
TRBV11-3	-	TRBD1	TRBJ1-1	CASSARGGAVAFF	TGTGCCAGCAGCGCCAGAGGGGGCGCGGTAGCTTTCTTT
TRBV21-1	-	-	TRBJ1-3	CASFERTGNTIYF	TGTGCCAGCTTTGAAAGGACTGGAAACACCATATATTTT
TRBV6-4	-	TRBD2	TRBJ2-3	CASSSGTSGGTDTQYF	TGTGCCAGCAGTTCCGGGACTAGCGGGGGCACAGATACGCAGTATTTT
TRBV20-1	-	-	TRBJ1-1	CSARGGPEAFF	TGCAGTGCTAGAGGGGGACCTGAAGCTTTCTTT
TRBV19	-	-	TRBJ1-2	CASSPRGGVLYGYTF	TGTGCCAGTAGTCCCCGAGGGGGGGTGCTCTATGGCTACACCTTC
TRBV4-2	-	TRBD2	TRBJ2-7	CASSLVGLEAVEQYF	TGTGCCAGCAGCTTAGTAGGACTAGAAGCGGTCGAGCAGTACTTC
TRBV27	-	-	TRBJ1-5	CASSYQDGQPQHF	TGTGCCAGCAGTTATCAGGATGGTCAGCCCCAGCATTTT
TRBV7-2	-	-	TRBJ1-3	CASSHNQNTIYF	TGTGCCAGCAGCCACAACCAAAACACCATATATTTT
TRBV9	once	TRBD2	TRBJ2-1	CASSENGGGADEQFF	TGTGCCAGCAGCGAGAATGGCGGGGGGGCCGATGAGCAGTTCTTC
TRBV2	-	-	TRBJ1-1	CASRDRLATEAFF	TGTGCCAGCAGGGACAGACTAGCCACTGAAGCTTTCTTT
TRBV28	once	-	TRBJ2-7	CASSLKGVRWDEQYF	TGTGCCAGCAGTTTGAAAGGGGTAAGGTGGGACGAGCAGTACTTC
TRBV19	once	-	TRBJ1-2	CASSIDPGGNYGYTF	TGTGCCAGTAGTATAGACCCAGGCGGTAACTATGGCTACACCTTC
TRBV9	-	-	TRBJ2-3	CASSSVDTQYF	TGTGCCAGCTCGTCAGTGGATACGCAGTATTTT
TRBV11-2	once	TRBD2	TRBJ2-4	CASSLEPGGTKNIQYF	TGTGCCAGCAGCTTAGAACCGGGGGGGACCAAAAACATTCAGTACTTC
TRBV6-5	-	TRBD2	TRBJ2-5	CASSSGTSLQETQYF	TGTGCCAGCAGTAGCGGGACTAGCCTCCAAGAGACCCAGTACTTC
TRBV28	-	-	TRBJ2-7	CASSPSAGSHEQYF	TGTGCCAGCAGTCCCTCGGCAGGAAGCCACGAGCAGTACTTC
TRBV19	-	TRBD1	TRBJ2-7	CASGTGGYEQYF	TGTGCCAGTGGAACAGGGGGATACGAGCAGTACTTC
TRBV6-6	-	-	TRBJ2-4	CASSPDREENIQYF	TGTGCCAGCAGCCCCGACAGGGAGGAAAACATTCAGTACTTC
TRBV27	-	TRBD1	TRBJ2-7	CASSADREAHYEQYF	TGTGCCAGCAGTGCCGACAGGGAAGCCCACTACGAGCAGTACTTC
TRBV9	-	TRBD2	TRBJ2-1	CASRGPGTSGSDEQFF	TGTGCCAGCAGGGGTCCCGGGACTAGCGGGAGTGATGAGCAGTTCTTC